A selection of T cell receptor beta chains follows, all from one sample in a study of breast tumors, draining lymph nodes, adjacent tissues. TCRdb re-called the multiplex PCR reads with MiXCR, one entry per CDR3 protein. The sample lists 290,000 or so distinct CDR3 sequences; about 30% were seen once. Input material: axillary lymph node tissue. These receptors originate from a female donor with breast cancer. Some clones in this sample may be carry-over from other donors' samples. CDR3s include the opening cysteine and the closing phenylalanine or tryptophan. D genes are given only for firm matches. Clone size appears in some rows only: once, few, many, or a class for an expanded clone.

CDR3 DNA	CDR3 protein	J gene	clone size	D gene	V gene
TGTGCCAGCAGCCCAAAACGGACAGGGGGATTCTACGAGCAGTACTTC	CASSPKRTGGFYEQYF	TRBJ2-7	many	TRBD1	TRBV7-9
TGCGCCAGCAGTAGGGACAGGGGGCTCAATGGCTACACCTTC	CASSRDRGLNGYTF	TRBJ1-2	many	TRBD1	TRBV4-3
TGTGCCAGTAGGACGACAGGGACCGTCTATGGCTACACCTTC	CASRTTGTVYGYTF	TRBJ1-2	many	TRBD1	TRBV19
TGTGCCAGCAGGGCAAGGGGGCTGTGCTCTGGGGCCAACGTCCTGACTTTC	CASRARGLCSGANVLTF	TRBJ2-6	.	TRBD1	TRBV7-9
TGTGCCAGCAGCTCCTCCCCTAACTCGCGGACCGACACCGGGGAGCTGTTTTTT	CASSSSPNSRTDTGELFF	TRBJ2-2	few	.	TRBV11-3
TGTGCCAGTAGTACCCACAGCGGGAGTTTGGATACGCAGTATTTT	CASSTHSGSLDTQYF	TRBJ2-3	many	TRBD2	TRBV19
TGCAGCGTTGAGGGGGAGGGCCTGACCGGGGAGCTGTTTTTT	CSVEGEGLTGELFF	TRBJ2-2	many	TRBD2	TRBV29-1
TGTGCCAGCAGTTACTCTGGTGGTAGAGTCACCGGGGAGCTGTTTTTT	CASSYSGGRVTGELFF	TRBJ2-2	.	.	TRBV6-5
TGTGCCACCAGCACGGGGGACCGTGGCTACACCTTC	CATSTGDRGYTF	TRBJ1-2	.	.	TRBV15
TGTGCCAGCAGACCAGGACAGCTAAAGTCACCCCTCCACTTT	CASRPGQLKSPLHF	TRBJ1-6	.	.	TRBV27
TGTGCCAGAGGAGCGGATACGCAGTATTTT	CARGADTQYF	TRBJ2-3	many	.	TRBV6-4
TGTGCCAGCAGACTAGCGGGAGACGGGGAGACCCAGTACTTC	CASRLAGDGETQYF	TRBJ2-5	few	TRBD2	TRBV27
TGTGCCAGCAGTTTCGGTCGCTTAGCGGGATCCCACAATGAGCAGTTCTTC	CASSFGRLAGSHNEQFF	TRBJ2-1	many	TRBD2	TRBV12-3/TRBV12-4
TGCGCCAGCAGGTGGACATACACCGGGGAGCTGTTTTTT	CASRWTYTGELFF	TRBJ2-2	many	.	TRBV10-1
TGTGCCAGCAGTGCGCAACAGGGCTACGAGCAGTACTTC	CASSAQQGYEQYF	TRBJ2-7	many	.	TRBV7-3
TGCGCCAGCAGCTTTCTTCCCGGGAGTGCCAAAAACATTCAGTACTTC	CASSFLPGSAKNIQYF	TRBJ2-4	.	.	TRBV5-1
TGTGCCAGCAGTATCCCCGCGGGACAGGGGGGCAATTCACCCCTCCACTTT	CASSIPAGQGGNSPLHF	TRBJ1-6	many	TRBD1	TRBV2
TGTGCCAGCAGTGAAGCGCTTTTCGGAAAACAAGAGACCCAGTACTTC	CASSEALFGKQETQYF	TRBJ2-5	.	.	TRBV6-1
TGTGCCAGCAGCGCGGACAGTCATCTTGGCTACACCTTC	CASSADSHLGYTF	TRBJ1-2	many	.	TRBV9
TGTGCCATCAGTGGTCAGGTAGGATCGGGACAGGGCCTCTCTGGGGCCAACGTCCTGACTTTC	CAISGQVGSGQGLSGANVLTF	TRBJ2-6	.	TRBD1	TRBV10-3
TGTGCCAGCAGTTTAGGGGGGGCGGGAGGGCCTTTAAACATTCAGTACTTC	CASSLGGAGGPLNIQYF	TRBJ2-4	.	TRBD2	TRBV7-3
TGTGCCAGCAGCTTGAGTCCTCCCAATGGGCAGTTCTTC	CASSLSPPNGQFF	TRBJ2-1	.	.	TRBV5-5
TGTGCTAGCAGCGTAGACCACATAGATACGCAGTATTTT	CASSVDHIDTQYF	TRBJ2-3	.	.	TRBV9
TGCGCCAGCAGCGGACTAGGGGTTGAGCAGTTCTTC	CASSGLGVEQFF	TRBJ2-1	many	TRBD2	TRBV5-1
TGTGCCAGCAGACAGGGGGCTGAGCAGTTCTTC	CASRQGAEQFF	TRBJ2-1	few	TRBD1	TRBV28
TGTGCCAGCAGCTCCCCCAACAGGGCGGACGAGCAGTACTTC	CASSSPNRADEQYF	TRBJ2-7	many	.	TRBV5-8
TGTGCCAGCAGCTCCCTTTTTGGGCAGCAGTTCTTC	CASSSLFGQQFF	TRBJ2-1	.	.	TRBV28
TGTGCCAGCAGTTTATTTTTCAACCCCTCCGGCGAGCAGTACTTC	CASSLFFNPSGEQYF	TRBJ2-7	.	.	TRBV27
TGTGCCAGCAGCTCCGGACTAGCGGGAGGGCTCATATCCGAGCAGTACTTC	CASSSGLAGGLISEQYF	TRBJ2-7	many	TRBD2	TRBV5-4
TGTGCCATCAGTGACCCCCGGCGGACTAGCGGGAGTACGTTAACTTACAATGAGCAGTTCTTC	CAISDPRRTSGSTLTYNEQFF	TRBJ2-1	many	TRBD2	TRBV10-3
TGTGCCAGCAGCTTAGGGGGGACCCCTTACAATGAGCAGTTCTTC	CASSLGGTPYNEQFF	TRBJ2-1	few	.	TRBV9
TGTGCCAGCGGACCTAAGGGTACGATGAACACTGAAGCTTTCTTT	CASGPKGTMNTEAFF	TRBJ1-1	.	.	TRBV7-9
TGCGCCAGCAGCTGGGACAGGGGAACAGATACGCAGTATTTT	CASSWDRGTDTQYF	TRBJ2-3	once	TRBD1	TRBV5-1
TGTGCCAGCAGCTCCCTAGACAGGGGCGAAAATGAGGAACTGTTTTTT	CASSSLDRGENEELFF	TRBJ1-4	.	TRBD1	TRBV7-6
TGTGCCAGCAGCTCCTCGACAGGGGCGACCCAGTACTTC	CASSSSTGATQYF	TRBJ2-5	few	TRBD1	TRBV11-3